Listed here are 17 T cell receptor beta chains from one sample, sequenced in a study of regulatory T cells in long-lasting Graves disease. TCR beta libraries were built with iRepertoire HTBI primers and Arm-PCR of CDR3 regions. TCRdb re-called the multiplex PCR reads through MiXCR, storing one row per CDR3 protein. The sample consists of approximately 350,000 distinct CDR3 sequences, 15% to 20% of them appearing once. Stated time point: newly diagnosed GD, antithyroid drugs for less than 3 months. With RNA extracted from PBMCs as input, the TCR library was made. These data also featured in a second study, about T cells in Graves' hyperthyroidism and ophthalmopathy.

The sample consisted of peripheral blood mononuclear cells (PBMCs), taken at new diagnosis, from a patient treated with antithyroid drugs. The receptor source for this set is a man between 40 and 49 years old with Graves disease.

This clonotype was seen many times. The chain combines TRBV7-2 with TRBJ1-1; the D gene is possibly TRBD1 (6 bases). The CDR3 extends over 13 amino acids. V was shortened by 3 bases and J by 11 bases, with 16 bases between the two germline ends. The germline V gene has CDR1 SGHTA and CDR2 FQGNSA. DNA of the CDR3: TGTGCCAGCAGCTTGACTATTCTAGGGGGGGCTTTCTTT. Its protein product is CASSLTILGGAFF. Using reference TRBV7-2 and TRBJ1-1 for the parts outside the CDR3, the full variable domain is GAGVSQSPSNKVTEKGKDVELRCDPISGHTALYWYRQSLGQGLEFLIYFQGNSAPDKSGLPSDRFSAERTGGSVSTLTIQRTQQEDSAVYLCASSLTILGGAFFGQGTRLTVV.

This clonotype was found many times. The chain is built from TRBV28 and TRBJ2-5, with D possibly being TRBD1 (6 bases). This CDR3 has 15 amino acids. CDR1 and CDR2 from the germline V gene are MDHEN and SYDVKM. V was pared by 3 bases and J by 4 bases, with 15 bases between. CDR3 loop: CASSLVRDRRETQYF. The CDR3 DNA is TGTGCCAGCAGTTTGGTACGAGACAGGAGAGAGACCCAGTACTTC. Looking up the rest from reference TRBV28 and TRBJ2-5 gives the full variable domain: DVKVTQSSRYLVKRTGEKVFLECVQDMDHENMFWYRQDPGLGLRLIYFSYDVKMKEKGDIPEGYSVSREKKERFSLILESASTNQTSMYLCASSLVRDRRETQYFGPGTRLLVL.

This clonotype was detected many times. V gene TRBV27 combines with J gene TRBJ1-5, with D perhaps matching TRBD1 (5 bases). Deletions cut 6 bases from V and 2 bases from J, with 8 bases between. Germline V lookup: CDR1 MNHEY, CDR2 SMNVEV (reference sequence). This CDR3 comprises 13 residues. CDR3 loop: CASRWDRNQPQHF. As DNA, the CDR3 is TGTGCCAGCAGATGGGACCGCAATCAGCCCCAGCATTTT.

Ten or more counts support this clonotype. This chain uses TRBV12-3 or TRBV12-4 with TRBJ1-2; D ambiguous. CDR3 length equals 13 residues. V was cut by 3 bases and J by 5 bases, with 10 bases left in between. The CDR3 coding sequence is TGTGCCAGCAGTTTTATGCGAAGGTATGGCTACACCTTC. Translating it yields CASSFMRRYGYTF.

This clonotype was seen ten or more times. The junction shows a germline mismatch at one end, possibly a read error. This chain uses TRBV2 with TRBJ1-2; D uncertain. Germline CDR1 reads SNHLY; CDR2 reads FYNNEI. There are 13 residues in the CDR3. The CDR3 nucleotides read TGTGCCAGCATTGAAGGAAAGGTATATGGCTACACCTTC. Amino acids: CASIEGKVYGYTF.

This clonotype was found many times. This chain uses TRBV18 with TRBJ1-5, with D uncertain. Trimming removed 2 bases at V and 6 bases at J, with 14 bases between. Germline values: CDR1 KGHSH, CDR2 LQKENI. CDR3 size: 15 residues. The CDR3 DNA follows: TGTGCCAGCTCACCAGAGACAAACCGCGGTCAGCCCCAGCATTTT. This translates into CASSPETNRGQPQHF.

This clonotype was seen only a few times. The rearrangement links TRBV5-1 to TRBJ2-1; D is perhaps TRBD1 or TRBD2 (6 bases each). Germline-derived CDR1 and CDR2 are SGHRS and YFSETQ. V was trimmed by 2 bases and J by 9 bases, leaving 18 bases between them. The CDR3 spans 15 residues. The CDR3, as DNA: TGCGCCAGCAGCTTAAGTTTTGGGGGGCTTAGTGAGCAGTTCTTC. It codes for CASSLSFGGLSEQFF.

This clonotype was seen ten or more times. The junction departs from germline at one end; a sequencing error may be responsible. The chain uses TRBV7-7 and TRBJ2-5, with TRBD1 as a possible D gene (5 bases). CDR3 size: 13 residues. Germline CDR1 reads SSHAT; CDR2 reads FNYEAQ (reference sequence). This CDR3 reads CASSLGVQATQYF. The CDR3, as DNA: TGTGCTAGCAGCCTAGGGGTACAAGCGACCCAGTACTTC.

The chain employs TRBV9 and TRBJ1-3, with D unclear. Germline loops: CDR1 SGDLS, CDR2 YYNGEE. This CDR3 comprises 15 residues. V lost 0 bases and J 0 bases, leaving 7 bases between the germline ends. The CDR3: CASSVEPNSGNTIYF. CDR3 coding DNA: TGTGCCAGCAGCGTAGAACCGAACTCTGGAAACACCATATATTTT.

This clonotype appeared many times. The chain joins TRBV5-1 to TRBJ2-2; maybe TRBD1 (6 bases). Between the trimmed V and J ends, which lost 1 base and 5 bases, there was a span of 12 bases. The CDR3 is 15 amino acids. CDR1 is SGHRS and CDR2 is YFSETQ in the germline V gene. The DNA for the CDR3 is TGCGCCAGCAGCTTGTGGGACACTTTGACCGGGGAGCTGTTTTTT. This encodes CASSLWDTLTGELFF.

This clonotype was seen many times. The chain recombines TRBV27 with TRBJ2-1; 8 nucleotides agree with TRBD1. After removal of 8 bases from V and 7 bases from J, the junction contained 16 bases not matched to a gene. CDR1 is MNHEY, CDR2 SMNVEV, per germline (reference sequence). The CDR3 runs 16 residues. The CDR3 reads CASSTRPRTGRNEQFF. CDR3 in DNA: TGTGCCAGCTCCACTCGACCTCGGACAGGGAGGAATGAGCAGTTCTTC.

This clonotype has a count of ten or more. The chain employs TRBV4-3 and TRBJ1-1; possible D gene TRBD1, 6 bases. V lost 0 bases to trimming and J lost 6 bases, with 11 bases between them. The germline CDR1 and CDR2 sequences are LGHNA and YSLEER. This CDR3 has 14 residues. CDR3 DNA sequence: TGCGCCAGCAGCCAAGAGAGGACAGATCCTGAAGCTTTCTTT. Protein sequence: CASSQERTDPEAFF.

This clonotype was counted a few times. This chain joins TRBV12-3 or TRBV12-4 and TRBJ2-1; D is perhaps TRBD2 (5 bases). The CDR3 spans 15 residues. The germline V and J ends were trimmed by 1 base and 2 bases, with 9 bases remaining between them. CDR3 nucleotide sequence: TGTGCCAGCAGTTTAGTACTAGACCCCTACAATGAGCAGTTCTTC. Amino acids: CASSLVLDPYNEQFF.

This clonotype occurred a few times. The junction departs from the called germline gene at one end, perhaps through a read error. This chain links TRBV4-3 with TRBJ2-2, with D perhaps matching TRBD1 or TRBD2 (5 bases each). The length of the CDR3 is 17 residues. Looked up from germline, CDR1 is LGHNA and CDR2 is YSLEER. The CDR3 DNA follows: TGCGCCAGCAGCCAAGCTGAAAGGGGAGAGGACACCGGGGAGCTATTTTTT. Residues: CASSQAERGEDTGELFF.

This clonotype was detected many times. The chain recombines TRBV7-8 with TRBJ2-1; D is ambiguous. V shed 3 bases and J shed 6 bases, with 9 bases lying between them. Germline CDR1 is SGHVS and CDR2 is FQNEAQ. This CDR3 is 13 amino acids long. The CDR3 is CASSFEYSNEQFF. The CDR3 DNA reads as TGTGCCAGCAGCTTTGAGTACTCCAATGAGCAGTTCTTC.

In this sample, this clonotype turned up many times. The CDR3: CASSQDQAGTSGYEQYF. DNA of the CDR3: TGTGCCAGCAGCCAAGATCAGGCCGGGACATCGGGCTACGAGCAGTACTTC. This sequence joins TRBV4-2 and TRBJ2-7, with a tentative D call TRBD1 (6 bases). The CDR3 consists of 17 residues. Trimming pared 0 bases from V and 3 bases from J, leaving 18 bases between. Germline CDR1 LGHNA, CDR2 YNFKEQ.

As concerns this clonotype: A read error is likely here: a far larger clone is one base away. The genes are TRBV11-1 and TRBJ2-3; 8 positions agree with TRBD1. The DNA end favors TRBJ2-1, so the J call may be wrong. Germline assignment: CDR1 SGHAT and CDR2 FQDESV (reference sequence). CDR3 length equals 14 residues. CDR3 protein: CASSWDRFAYEQFF. The CDR3, as DNA: TGTGCCAGCAGTTGGGACAGGTTTGCCTACGAGCAGTTCTTC.